The present T cell receptor (beta chain) was sequenced within a study of blood T cell repertoires in COVID-19. Per the study methods: Estimated nucleated cell counts came from reference gene primer amplification. Repertoires were generated with immunoSEQ multiplex PCR, while TCRdb's copy carries only in-frame clones and drops some. For V, J and clone size, that table is used; D and trimming come from the DNA. The repertoire holds some 200,000 clones, roughly four fifths seen once, with about 10% in the top ten. All enrollees were roughly 18 to 89 years old and from roughly 26 US areas. Cohorts were based on clinical histories the participants reported. Donors of Cohort 3 who recovered were those that had two negative PCRs, clearance, or symptom resolution. This clone was recorded only once. Germline CDR1 SEHNR, CDR2 FQNEAQ (reference sequence). Trimming pared 5 bases from V and 5 bases from J, leaving 24 bases between. This CDR3 is built from 17 residues.

This clonotype originated in a man aged 40-49 years who had recovered from COVID-19. The sample taken for sequencing was PBMCs or T cells enriched from blood (not recorded which). The chain combines TRBV7-9 with TRBJ1-1; D is unclear. CDR3 amino acids: CASSPRVGTTARTEAFF. Written as DNA, the CDR3 is TGTGCCAGCAGCCCTCGAGTGGGCACAACCGCACGGACTGAAGCTTTCTTT. The full variable domain, with the rest looked up from reference TRBV7-9 and TRBJ1-1, is DTGVSQNPRHKITKRGQNVTFRCDPISEHNRLYWYRQTLGQGPEFLTYFQNEAQLEKSRLLSDRFSAERPKGSFSTLEIQRTEQGDSAMYLCASSPRVGTTARTEAFFGQGTRLTVV.